These 7 T cell receptor beta chains came from one sample sequenced in a study of T cells in Graves' hyperthyroidism and ophthalmopathy. The CDR3 regions of TCR beta were amplified from RNA transcripts. The TCR CDR3 was amplified in a first-round RT-PCR using the HTBI primer set. TCRdb fed the multiplex PCR reads into MiXCR, producing one record per CDR3 protein. The data contain roughly 500,000 distinct CDR3 sequences, 40% to 55% of them singletons. The sample consisted of peripheral blood or thyroid tissue (not recorded which). Receptor source: an adult woman with Graves' disease, either hyperthyroidism or ophthalmopathy (not recorded which).

Many counts were recorded for this clonotype. This chain uses TRBV6-2 or TRBV6-3 with TRBJ2-5; 7 positions agree with TRBD2. The CDR3 is made up of 17 amino acids. CDR1 and CDR2 from the germline V gene are MNHEY and SVGEGT. Trimming at V came to 0 bases and at J to 2 bases, leaving 9 bases not matched to a gene. The CDR3 region has the DNA TGTGCCAGCAGTTACTCGAGAGGTCTAGCGGATCAAGAGACCCAGTACTTC. Translating gives CASSYSRGLADQETQYF.

This clonotype was detected ten times or more. This chain links TRBV12-3 or TRBV12-4 with TRBJ1-2, with D possibly TRBD1 on 6 matching bases. This CDR3 is 15 amino acids long. With 8 bases removed from V and 4 bases from J, the gap between germline ends came to 20 bases. DNA of the CDR3: TGTGCCAGCGGAACCATTCTCGGGACAAGCTATGGCTACACCTTC. Its protein is CASGTILGTSYGYTF.

In its sample, this clonotype was seen many times. The chain employs TRBV12-3 or TRBV12-4 and TRBJ1-5; D is possibly TRBD1 (5 bases). Trimming left V 3 bases short and J 2 bases short, with 8 bases between. CDR3 length equals 14 residues. The CDR3: CASSFGDRNQPQHF. CDR3 bases: TGTGCCAGCAGTTTTGGGGACCGCAATCAGCCCCAGCATTTT.

This clonotype was recorded many times. This chain links TRBV20-1 with TRBJ2-7, with a tentative D call TRBD2 (7 bases). The germline gives CDR1 DFQATT, CDR2 SNEGSKA (reference sequence). Trimming cost V 3 bases and J 7 bases, with 19 bases left between them. The CDR3 length is 14 residues. The CDR3 nucleotides are TGCAGTGCTAGTCCGCCTAGCGGAACAGGGGAGCAGTACTTC. It specifies CSASPPSGTGEQYF.

This clonotype was recorded at least ten times. The chain has TRBV10-3 and TRBJ1-5; D remains ambiguous. CDR3 size: 14 residues. Germline-derived CDR1 and CDR2 are ENHRY and SYGVKD. The V end lost 4 bases, the J end lost 4 bases, and 11 bases lay between the germline ends. CDR3 sequence reads: CAISADGLNQPQHF. DNA of the CDR3: TGTGCCATCAGTGCCGACGGATTGAATCAGCCCCAGCATTTT.

The chain is built from TRBV9 and TRBJ1-3, with TRBD1 matching over 7 bases. This CDR3 comprises 15 residues. Germline-derived CDR1 and CDR2 are SGDLS and YYNGEE. The ends lost 4 bases at V and 4 bases at J; junction bases unmatched: 8. Here the CDR3 reads CASSPSQTGGNTIYF. For the CDR3, the DNA is TGTGCCAGCAGCCCCTCTCAGACAGGGGGAAACACCATATATTTT.

There are many counts of this clonotype. CDR3 residues: CSATTGQPSNQPQHF. The CDR3 coding sequence is TGCAGTGCAACTACTGGACAGCCTAGCAATCAGCCCCAGCATTTT. The rearrangement links TRBV20-1 to TRBJ1-5, with a weak D call TRBD1 (6 bases). V was clipped by 6 bases and J by 0 bases, with 15 bases between them. Germline V lookup: CDR1 DFQATT, CDR2 SNEGSKA (reference sequence). The CDR3 sequence is 15 residues long.